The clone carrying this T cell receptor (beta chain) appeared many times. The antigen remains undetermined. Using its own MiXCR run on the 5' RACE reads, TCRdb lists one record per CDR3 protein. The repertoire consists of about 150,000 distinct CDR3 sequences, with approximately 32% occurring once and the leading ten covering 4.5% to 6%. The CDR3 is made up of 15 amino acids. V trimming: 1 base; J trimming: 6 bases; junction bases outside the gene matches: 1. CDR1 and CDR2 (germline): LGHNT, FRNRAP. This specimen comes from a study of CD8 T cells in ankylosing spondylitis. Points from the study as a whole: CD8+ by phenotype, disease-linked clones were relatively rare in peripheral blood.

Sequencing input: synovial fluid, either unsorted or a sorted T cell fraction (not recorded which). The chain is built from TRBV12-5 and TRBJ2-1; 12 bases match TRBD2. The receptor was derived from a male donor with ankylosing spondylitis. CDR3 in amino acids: CASGLELAGGNEQFF. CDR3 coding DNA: TGTGCTAGTGGTTTGGAACTAGCGGGAGGCAATGAGCAGTTCTTC.